This entry lists 8 T cell receptor beta chains sequenced from one sample in a study of graft-versus-host responses after intestinal transplantation. Their specific antigens are unknown. Here immunoSEQ multiplex PCR was the method, and the copy in TCRdb shows in-frame clones only, minus some. The data hold 77,000 or so clones, with about 94% observed a single time. The sample consisted of unstimulated CD8+ T cells sorted from spleen or lymph node cells, taken before intestinal transplant. These receptors all come from a human donor who received an intestinal transplant.

Concerning this clone: Other DNA sequences from this sample encode an identical CDR3 as well. The chain employs TRBV5-1 and TRBJ2-1; D is undetermined. The CDR3 sequence is 11 residues long. Per germline, CDR1 SGHRS and CDR2 YFSETQ. V was pared by 2 bases and J by 10 bases, with 7 bases between. CDR3 amino acids: CASSLANEQFF. In DNA form, the CDR3 reads TGCGCCAGCAGCTTAGCGAACGAGCAGTTCTTC. Together with reference TRBV5-1 and TRBJ2-1, the CDR3 gives the full variable domain: KAGVTQTPRYLIKTRGQQVTLSCSPISGHRSVSWYQQTPGQGLQFLFEYFSETQRNKGNFPGRFSGRQFSNSRSEMNVSTLELGDSALYLCASSLANEQFFGPGTRLTVL.

This chain connects TRBV27 to TRBJ2-5; 9 nucleotides line up with TRBD1. With V trimmed by 1 base and J by 5 bases, 5 bases remained unmatched. The germline V gene encodes CDR1 MNHEY and CDR2 SMNVEV (reference sequence). CDR3 length: 15 residues. CDR3 protein: CASSLLGDREETQYF. The CDR3 DNA follows: TGTGCCAGCAGTTTATTAGGGGACAGGGAGGAGACCCAGTACTTC.

This clone was counted once. The chain employs TRBV7-3 and TRBJ2-5; D unresolved. This CDR3 is 12 amino acids long. V was shortened by 2 bases and J by 5 bases, with 6 bases between the two germline ends. Germline values: CDR1 SGHTA, CDR2 FQGTGA. Here the CDR3 reads CASSLEQETQYF. The CDR3 DNA reads TGTGCCAGCAGCTTAGAACAGGAGACCCAGTACTTC.

The V call is TRBV6-5, the J call TRBJ1-2, with a weak D call TRBD1 (5 bases). With 10 bases removed from V and 6 bases from J, the gap between germline ends came to 18 bases. Germline V gene data show CDR1 as MNHEY and CDR2 as SVGAGI. CDR3 length: 13 amino acids. The CDR3 DNA sequence: TGTGCCACGGCCCGGGGGGTGGTCGATGGCTACACCTTC. This encodes CATARGVVDGYTF.

The chain employs TRBV5-6 and TRBJ2-7; tentatively, D is TRBD1 (6 bases). There are 15 residues in the CDR3. V was clipped by 4 bases and J by 5 bases, with 19 bases between them. CDR1 is SGHDT, CDR2 YYEEEE, per germline. The DNA for the CDR3 is TGTGCCAGCAGCCGCTTGGGCAGGGGAAACAACGAGCAGTACTTC. Translation: CASSRLGRGNNEQYF.

Details on this clone: At one end the junction does not follow the germline gene, possibly because of a read error. This rearrangement joins TRBV29-1 to TRBJ2-1; D is undetermined. CDR1 and CDR2 from the germline V gene are SQVTM and ANQGSEA. The CDR3 covers 15 residues. DNA for the CDR3: TGCAGCGTTGAAGGGACCTCTCAAAATTACAATGGGCAGTTCTTC. Its protein product is CSVEGTSQNYNGQFF.

The CDR3 DNA reads as TGTGCCAGCAGCGCAACAGGTCCTGGTGATCACGAGCAGTACTTC. Translating gives CASSATGPGDHEQYF. The chain is built from TRBV9 and TRBJ2-7, with D perhaps TRBD1 (5 bases). The CDR3 loop spans 15 amino acids. The V gene lost 3 bases and the J gene lost 5 bases, with 18 bases spanning the gap. CDR1 is SGDLS, CDR2 YYNGEE, per germline.

The chain employs TRBV19 and TRBJ2-7; D uncertain. The CDR3 is 13 residues long. The V gene's germline CDR1 is LNHDA and CDR2 SQIVND (reference sequence). The germline V and J ends were trimmed by 5 bases and 3 bases, with 11 bases remaining between them. In DNA form, the CDR3 reads TGTGCCAGTAGTCCTGGGGTCTTCTACGAGCAGTACTTC. It specifies CASSPGVFYEQYF. The entire variable domain, with the rest obtained from reference TRBV19 and TRBJ2-7, is as follows: DGGITQSPKYLFRKEGQNVTLSCEQNLNHDAMYWYRQDPGQGLRLIYYSQIVNDFQKGDIAEGYSVSREKKESFPLTVTSAQKNPTAFYLCASSPGVFYEQYFGPGTRLTVT.